The 27 T cell receptor beta chains listed next were all sequenced from one sample in a study of CXCR3-negative and CXCR3-positive naive CD8 T cells. Findings and caveats of the study: Hydrophobicity of TRB CDR3s was greater in CXCR3-positive naive cells than in CXCR3-negative naive cells.

These receptors lack a known antigen. With UMI labels, 5' RACE was used to prepare the TRB cDNA libraries. TCRdb reprocessed the 5' RACE reads, with one entry per CDR3 protein and no DNA. The table gives over 5,500 distinct CDR3 sequences; the top ten clones make up roughly 1.7% of it. The sample consisted of naive CXCR3+ CD8+ T cells from blood. Sample subset: CD45RO-CCR7+CD27+CD95- naive CD8+ T cells expressing CXCR3 (TNR3+). Receptors were obtained from a human donor in good health. Some clones in this sample may be carry-over from other donors' samples.

V usage is TRBV11-3 and J usage is TRBJ2-1; TCRdb indicates TRBD1, and absent DNA this call remains unverified. This CDR3 is 17 amino acids long. CDR1 is SGHNT and CDR2 is YENEEA in the germline V gene. The CDR3 sequence is CASSLPRGGGGGHEQFF.

This clonotype registers medium-sized (0.01 to 0.1%) by frequency. The rearrangement links TRBV4-1 to TRBJ2-1; lacking DNA, the TRBD1 call made by TCRdb goes unchecked. Germline V gives CDR1 MGHRA, CDR2 YSYEKL. The CDR3 has 14 amino acids. The CDR3 loop is CASSRSGGNNEQFF.

The rearrangement links TRBV11-1 to TRBJ2-3; the D call from TCRdb, TRBD2, cannot be confirmed without DNA. The germline V gene has CDR1 SGHAT and CDR2 FQDESV (reference sequence). The CDR3 is 15 amino acids. The CDR3 sequence is CASSSGLAGADTQYF.

This clonotype counts as medium-sized (0.01 to 0.1%) by frequency. The V and J genes are TRBV29-1 and TRBJ2-1. The CDR3 has 12 residues. Germline CDR1 SQVTM, CDR2 ANQGSEA. CDR3 sequence reads: CSVEGVLNEQFF.

The gene calls are TRBV13 and TRBJ2-2; TCRdb's D call of TRBD2 is untestable without DNA. Germline V gene sequence: CDR1 PRHDT, CDR2 FYEKMQ (reference sequence). This CDR3 spans 15 amino acids. CDR3 loop: CASSMLAANTGELFF.

The chain uses TRBV6-2 or TRBV6-3 and TRBJ1-5. CDR3 length: 14 amino acids. Germline V gene data show CDR1 as MNHEY and CDR2 as SVGEGT. CDR3 sequence reads: CATLLDYSNQPQHF.

The chain employs TRBV20-1 and TRBJ2-7; the D gene TCRdb calls, TRBD2, cannot be checked with no DNA. The CDR3 covers 19 residues. Germline loops: CDR1 DFQATT, CDR2 SNEGSKA (reference sequence). The CDR3 here is CSARSGDLAGRPLSYEQYF.

This sequence joins TRBV7-8 and TRBJ1-1. Germline-derived CDR1 and CDR2 are SGHVS and FQNEAQ. This CDR3 has 15 residues. CDR3: CASRTTGRIDTEAFF.

Judged by frequency, this clonotype is medium-sized. The rearrangement joins TRBV20-1 to TRBJ2-5; TCRdb's D call, TRBD2, is unchecked because there is no DNA. The CDR3 loop spans 15 amino acids. The germline V gene encodes CDR1 DFQATT and CDR2 SNEGSKA (reference sequence). This chain's CDR3 is CSAGTRGDRRETQYF.

The chain couples TRBV19 to TRBJ1-1; as DNA is missing, the TRBD1 call by TCRdb cannot be tested. The V gene's germline CDR1 is LNHDA and CDR2 SQIVND (reference sequence). The CDR3 loop spans 12 amino acids. The CDR3 protein is CASSLQGSEAFF.

Measured by frequency, this clonotype is medium-sized. The V call is TRBV11-3, the J call TRBJ2-7; TCRdb's D call of TRBD1 is untestable without DNA. The length of the CDR3 is 15 residues. Germline-derived CDR1 and CDR2 are SGHNT and YENEEA. The CDR3 sequence is CASSETQTPLYEQYF.

The V and J genes are TRBV27 and TRBJ2-1. CDR1 MNHEY and CDR2 SMNVEV come from the germline V gene (reference sequence). This CDR3 region has 13 residues. CDR3: CASSSTYSNEQFF.

The chain has TRBV2 and TRBJ2-1; the TCRdb D gene call, TRBD1, has no DNA to confirm it. The CDR3 runs to 14 residues. CDR1 is SNHLY and CDR2 is FYNNEI in the germline V gene. The CDR3 sequence: CASSVGQGFDEQFF.

This clonotype is medium-sized by frequency. V and J are TRBV28 and TRBJ2-7; checking the TCRdb D call of TRBD2 is not possible without DNA. Germline CDR1 MDHEN, CDR2 SYDVKM. The CDR3 contains 13 residues. The CDR3 protein is CASSPRAGYEQYF.

The chain recombines TRBV11-2 with TRBJ1-1; with no DNA, the TCRdb D assignment of TRBD1 cannot be verified. The CDR3 totals 15 residues. Germline CDR1 reads SGHAT; CDR2 reads FQNNGV. CDR3 in amino acids: CASSPNGGPGTEAFF. Supplemented by reference TRBV11-2 and TRBJ1-1, the full variable domain reads EAGVAQSPRYKIIEKRQSVAFWCNPISGHATLYWYQQILGQGPKLLIQFQNNGVVDDSQLPKDRFSAERLKGVDSTLKIQPAKLEDSAVYLCASSPNGGPGTEAFFGQGTRLTVV.

According to its frequency, this clonotype is medium-sized. The chain joins TRBV29-1 to TRBJ2-7; TCRdb reports TRBD2, a call that lacks DNA to check it against. The CDR3 totals 14 residues. CDR1 SQVTM and CDR2 ANQGSEA come from the germline V gene. CDR3 sequence: CSVALAGYSYEQYF.

In terms of frequency, this clonotype is medium-sized. The genes are TRBV3-1 and TRBJ2-7; checking the TCRdb D call of TRBD2 is not possible without DNA. This CDR3 contains 13 residues. Germline V gene lookup returns CDR1 LGHDT and CDR2 YNNKEL (reference sequence). CDR3 region: CASSQVRGDEQYF.

The V and J genes are TRBV5-1 and TRBJ2-2. CDR1 is SGHRS and CDR2 is YFSETQ in the germline V gene. The length of the CDR3 is 14 residues. The CDR3 here is CASSGDGNTGELFF. Filled out from reference TRBV5-1 and TRBJ2-2, the complete variable domain reads KAGVTQTPRYLIKTRGQQVTLSCSPISGHRSVSWYQQTPGQGLQFLFEYFSETQRNKGNFPGRFSGRQFSNSRSEMNVSTLELGDSALYLCASSGDGNTGELFFGEGSRLTVL.

This chain connects TRBV25-1 to TRBJ2-5; TCRdb outputs TRBD2, but without DNA this stays unchecked. CDR1 MGHDK and CDR2 SYGVNS come from the germline V gene. CDR3 length: 13 residues. The CDR3 is CASSVRFGETQYF.

J is TRBJ2-1 and V is TRBV27. Germline V lookup: CDR1 MNHEY, CDR2 SMNVEV (reference sequence). The CDR3 runs 16 residues. The CDR3 here is CASSLLSGSSYNEQFF.

The chain joins TRBV10-1 to TRBJ1-1; the TCRdb D gene call, TRBD1, has no DNA to confirm it. CDR1 is WNHNN and CDR2 is SYGVQD in the germline V gene (reference sequence). CDR3 length: 17 residues. CDR3 in amino acids: CASSELRTGRLNTEAFF.

This clonotype is called medium-sized based on its frequency. This sequence joins TRBV7-2 and TRBJ2-1. Germline V CDR1 and CDR2: SGHTA, FQGNSA. CDR3 length equals 16 residues. The CDR3 loop is CASSLSSSHSYNEQFF.

In terms of frequency, this clonotype is medium-sized. J is TRBJ2-7 and V is TRBV5-1. Germline values: CDR1 SGHRS, CDR2 YFSETQ. The CDR3 contains 14 residues. The CDR3 spells CASSLDRVAYEQYF.

The V and J genes are TRBV7-2 and TRBJ2-1. The germline V gene has CDR1 SGHTA and CDR2 FQGNSA. CDR3 length: 12 amino acids. The CDR3 reads CASSLVVNEQFF.

This clonotype is identified as medium-sized from frequency. The chain joins TRBV29-1 to TRBJ2-1; TCRdb's D call, TRBD2, is unchecked because there is no DNA. CDR3 length: 17 residues. The V gene's germline CDR1 is SQVTM and CDR2 ANQGSEA. CDR3 region: CSALGLAGGFGHNEQFF.

The gene calls are TRBV21-1 and TRBJ2-7; TCRdb's D gene call, TRBD1, goes unchecked for lack of DNA. TRBV21-1 is noted as a pseudogene. This CDR3 region has 16 residues. This chain's CDR3 is CASSRPLSGGGYEQYF.

The chain joins TRBV19 to TRBJ2-6; TCRdb indicates TRBD1, and absent DNA this call remains unverified. CDR3 size: 18 residues. The germline CDR1 and CDR2 sequences are LNHDA and SQIVND (reference sequence). The CDR3 loop reads CASSIPRDRPSGANVLTF.